These 2 T cell receptor beta chains share one sample of origin, sequenced in a study of cytomegalovirus exposure and HLA in healthy donors. It was with 60 Vbeta and 13 Jbeta primers that the PCR ran. TCRdb keeps only in-frame clones here, not all; method: immunoSEQ multiplex PCR. This sample has approximately 110,000 clones, with around three quarters found just once. Sequenced: PBMCs. The receptors come from a woman in her forties or fifties in good health and CMV-seropositive.

The V gene is TRBV2, the J gene TRBJ2-1, with D possibly TRBD2 on 5 matching bases. This CDR3 has 13 amino acids. The V gene's germline CDR1 is SNHLY and CDR2 FYNNEI. V dropped 8 bases and J dropped 9 bases, with 17 bases sitting between them. CDR3 DNA: TGTGCCAGCGGGCCACTAGTAGTAGGTGAGCAGTTCTTC. Residues: CASGPLVVGEQFF.

This clone was recorded a few times. In DNA, the CDR3 is TGTGCCAGCAGCGTCGGGGGTAATGAGCAGTTCTTC. Its protein is CASSVGGNEQFF. V usage is TRBV5-6 and J usage is TRBJ2-1, with D possibly being TRBD2 (6 bases). This CDR3 comprises 12 residues. Per the germline V gene, CDR1 is SGHDT and CDR2 is YYEEEE. Trimming took off 4 bases at V and 7 bases at J, with 9 bases between the two ends.